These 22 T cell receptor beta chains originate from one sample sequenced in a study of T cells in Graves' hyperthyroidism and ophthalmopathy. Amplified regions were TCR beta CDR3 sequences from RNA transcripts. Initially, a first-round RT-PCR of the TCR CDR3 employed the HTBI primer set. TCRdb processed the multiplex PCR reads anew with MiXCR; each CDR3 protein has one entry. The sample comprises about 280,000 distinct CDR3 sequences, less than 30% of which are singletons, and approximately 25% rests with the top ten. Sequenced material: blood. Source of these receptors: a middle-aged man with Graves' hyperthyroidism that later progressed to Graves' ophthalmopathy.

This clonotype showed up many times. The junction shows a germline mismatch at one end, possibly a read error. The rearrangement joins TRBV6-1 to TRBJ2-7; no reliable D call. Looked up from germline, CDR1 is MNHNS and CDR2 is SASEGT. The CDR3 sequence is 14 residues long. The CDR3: CASSENDLAYEHYF. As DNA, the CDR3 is TGTGCCAGCAGTGAAAACGACTTAGCCTACGAGCATTACTTC.

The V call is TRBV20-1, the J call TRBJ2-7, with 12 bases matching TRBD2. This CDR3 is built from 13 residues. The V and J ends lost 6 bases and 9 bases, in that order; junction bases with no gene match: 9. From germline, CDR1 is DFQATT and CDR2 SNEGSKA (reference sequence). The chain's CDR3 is CSATTSGRLGQYF. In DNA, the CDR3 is TGCAGTGCCACGACTAGCGGGAGACTCGGGCAGTACTTC.

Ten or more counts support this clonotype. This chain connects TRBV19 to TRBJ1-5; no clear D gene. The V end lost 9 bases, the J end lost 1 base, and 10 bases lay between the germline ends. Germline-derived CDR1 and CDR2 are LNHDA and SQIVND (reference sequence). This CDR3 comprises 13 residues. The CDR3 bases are TGTGCCAGCAGTCGAGACAGCAATCAGCCCCAGCATTTT. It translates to CASSRDSNQPQHF.

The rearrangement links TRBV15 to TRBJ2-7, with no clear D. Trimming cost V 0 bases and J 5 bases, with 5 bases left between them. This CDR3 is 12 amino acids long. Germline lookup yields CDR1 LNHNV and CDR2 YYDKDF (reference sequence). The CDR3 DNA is TGTGCCACCAGCAGAGACCGGGACGAGCAGTACTTC. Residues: CATSRDRDEQYF.

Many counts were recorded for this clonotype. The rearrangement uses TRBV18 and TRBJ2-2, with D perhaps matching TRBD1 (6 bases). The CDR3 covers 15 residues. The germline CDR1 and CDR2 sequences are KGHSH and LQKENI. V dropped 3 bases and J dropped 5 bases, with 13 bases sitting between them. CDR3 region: CASSPKGHKTGELFF. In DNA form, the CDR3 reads TGTGCCAGCTCACCGAAGGGACATAAGACCGGGGAGCTGTTTTTT.

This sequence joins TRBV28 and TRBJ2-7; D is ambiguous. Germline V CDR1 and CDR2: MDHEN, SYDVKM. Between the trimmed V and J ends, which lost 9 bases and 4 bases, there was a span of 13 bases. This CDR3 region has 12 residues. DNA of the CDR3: TGTGCCAGTTTCCAGGAAGGTTACGAGCAGTACTTC. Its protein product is CASFQEGYEQYF.

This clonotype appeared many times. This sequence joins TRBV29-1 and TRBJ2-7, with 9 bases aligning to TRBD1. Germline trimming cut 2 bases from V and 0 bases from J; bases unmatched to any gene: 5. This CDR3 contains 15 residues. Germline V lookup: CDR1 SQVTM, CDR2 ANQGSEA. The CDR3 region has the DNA TGCAGCGTTGAAAGGACAGGGGACAGCTCCTACGAGCAGTACTTC. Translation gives CSVERTGDSSYEQYF.

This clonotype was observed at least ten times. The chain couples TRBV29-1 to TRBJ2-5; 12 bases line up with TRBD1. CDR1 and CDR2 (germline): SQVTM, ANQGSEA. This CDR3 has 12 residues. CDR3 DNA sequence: TGCGGGGGGACAGGGGGCGCGAAGACCCAGTACTTC. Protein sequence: CGGTGGAKTQYF.

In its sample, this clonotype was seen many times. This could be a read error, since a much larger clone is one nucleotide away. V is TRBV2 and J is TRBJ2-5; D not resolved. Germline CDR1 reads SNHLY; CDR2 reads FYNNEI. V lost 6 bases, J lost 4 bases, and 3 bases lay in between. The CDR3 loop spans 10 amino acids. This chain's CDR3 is CASRTETQYF. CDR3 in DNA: TGTGCCAGCAGGACAGAGACCCAGTACTTC.

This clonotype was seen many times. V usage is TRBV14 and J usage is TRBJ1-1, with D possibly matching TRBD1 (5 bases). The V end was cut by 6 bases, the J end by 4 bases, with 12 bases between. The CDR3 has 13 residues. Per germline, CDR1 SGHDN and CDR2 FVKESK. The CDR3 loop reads CASSTGLFTEAFF. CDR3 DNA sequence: TGTGCCAGCAGTACAGGTTTGTTCACTGAAGCTTTCTTT.

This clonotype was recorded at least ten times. CDR3 sequence (DNA): TGTGCCAGCAGCTTCTCACTAGCTTACGAGCAGTACTTC. Amino acids: CASSFSLAYEQYF. The V and J genes are TRBV7-8 and TRBJ2-7; a possible D gene is TRBD2 (6 bases). The ends were cut back, 3 bases at V and 4 bases at J, with 10 bases in the middle. The germline gives CDR1 SGHVS, CDR2 FQNEAQ. There are 13 residues in the CDR3.

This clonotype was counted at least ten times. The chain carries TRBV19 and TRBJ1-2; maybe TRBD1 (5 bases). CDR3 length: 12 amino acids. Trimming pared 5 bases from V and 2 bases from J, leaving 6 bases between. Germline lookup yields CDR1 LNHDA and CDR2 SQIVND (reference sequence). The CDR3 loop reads CASSRQNYGYTF. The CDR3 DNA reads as TGTGCCAGTAGTCGACAGAACTATGGCTACACCTTC.

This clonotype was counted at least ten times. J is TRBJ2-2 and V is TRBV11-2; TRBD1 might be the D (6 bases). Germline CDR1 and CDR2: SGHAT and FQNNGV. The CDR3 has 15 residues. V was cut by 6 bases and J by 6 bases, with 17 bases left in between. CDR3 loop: CASRANPTGPGELFF. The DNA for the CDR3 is TGTGCCAGCAGAGCAAACCCAACAGGGCCCGGGGAGCTGTTTTTT.

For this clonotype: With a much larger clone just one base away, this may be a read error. As DNA, the CDR3 is TGTGCCTGGTTCGGGGCCCAAGAGGCCCAGTACTTC. Protein: CAWFGAQEAQYF. This chain links TRBV30 with TRBJ2-5; D tentatively fits TRBD1 or TRBD2 (5 bases each). The CDR3 has 12 residues. In germline, CDR1 is GTSNPN, CDR2 SVGIG (reference sequence).

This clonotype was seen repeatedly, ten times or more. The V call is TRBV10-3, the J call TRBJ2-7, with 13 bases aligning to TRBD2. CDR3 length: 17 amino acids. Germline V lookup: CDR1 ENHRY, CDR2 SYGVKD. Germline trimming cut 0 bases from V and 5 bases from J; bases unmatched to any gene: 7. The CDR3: CAISESAGLAGVHEQYF. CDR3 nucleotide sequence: TGTGCCATCAGTGAGTCCGCAGGACTAGCGGGAGTACACGAGCAGTACTTC.

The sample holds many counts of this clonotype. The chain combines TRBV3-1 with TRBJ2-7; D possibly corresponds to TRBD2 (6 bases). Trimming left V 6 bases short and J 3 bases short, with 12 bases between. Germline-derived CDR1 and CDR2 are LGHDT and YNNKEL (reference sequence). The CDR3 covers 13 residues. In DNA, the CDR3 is TGTGCCAGCAGGCGGTCTAGCGACTACGAGCAGTACTTC. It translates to CASRRSSDYEQYF.

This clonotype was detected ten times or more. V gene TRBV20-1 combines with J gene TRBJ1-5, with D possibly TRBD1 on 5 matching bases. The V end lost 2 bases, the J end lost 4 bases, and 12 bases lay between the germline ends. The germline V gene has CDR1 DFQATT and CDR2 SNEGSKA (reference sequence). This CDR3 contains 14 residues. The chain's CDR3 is CSARQGGGNQPQHF. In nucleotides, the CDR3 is TGCAGTGCTAGACAGGGAGGTGGTAATCAGCCCCAGCATTTT.

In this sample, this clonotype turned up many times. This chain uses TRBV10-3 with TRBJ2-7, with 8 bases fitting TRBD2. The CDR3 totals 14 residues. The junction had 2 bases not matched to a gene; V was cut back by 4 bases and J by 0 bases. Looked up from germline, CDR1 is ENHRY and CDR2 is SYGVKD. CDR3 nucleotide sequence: TGTGCCATCAGTGGCAGCGGGAGCTCCTACGAGCAGTACTTC. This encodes CAISGSGSSYEQYF.

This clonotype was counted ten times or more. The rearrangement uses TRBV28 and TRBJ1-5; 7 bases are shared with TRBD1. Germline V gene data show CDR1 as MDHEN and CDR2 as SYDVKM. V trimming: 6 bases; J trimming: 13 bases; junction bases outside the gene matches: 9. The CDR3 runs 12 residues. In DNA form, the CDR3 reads TGTGCCAGCAGCACACAGACAGGGCCTCAGCATTTT. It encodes CASSTQTGPQHF.

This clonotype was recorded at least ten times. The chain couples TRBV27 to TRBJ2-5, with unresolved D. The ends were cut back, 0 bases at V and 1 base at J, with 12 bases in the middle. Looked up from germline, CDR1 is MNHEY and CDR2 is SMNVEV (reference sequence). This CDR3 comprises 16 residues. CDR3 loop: CASSLSYGVLQETQYF. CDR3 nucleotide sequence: TGTGCCAGCAGTTTATCTTACGGAGTACTCCAAGAGACCCAGTACTTC.

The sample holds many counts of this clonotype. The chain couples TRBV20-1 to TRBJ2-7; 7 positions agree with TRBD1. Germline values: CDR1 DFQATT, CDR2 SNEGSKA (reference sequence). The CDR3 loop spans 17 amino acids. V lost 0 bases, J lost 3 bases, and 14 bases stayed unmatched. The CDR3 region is CSARDFGPTGSFYEQYF. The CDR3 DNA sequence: TGCAGTGCTAGAGATTTTGGCCCGACAGGGAGCTTCTACGAGCAGTACTTC.

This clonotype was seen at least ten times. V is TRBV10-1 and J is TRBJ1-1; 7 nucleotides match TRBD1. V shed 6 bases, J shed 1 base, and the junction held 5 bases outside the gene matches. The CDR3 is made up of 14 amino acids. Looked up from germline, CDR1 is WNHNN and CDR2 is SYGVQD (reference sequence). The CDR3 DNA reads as TGCGCCAGCAGGGCGGACAGGTGGAACACTGAAGCTTTCTTT. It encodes CASRADRWNTEAFF.